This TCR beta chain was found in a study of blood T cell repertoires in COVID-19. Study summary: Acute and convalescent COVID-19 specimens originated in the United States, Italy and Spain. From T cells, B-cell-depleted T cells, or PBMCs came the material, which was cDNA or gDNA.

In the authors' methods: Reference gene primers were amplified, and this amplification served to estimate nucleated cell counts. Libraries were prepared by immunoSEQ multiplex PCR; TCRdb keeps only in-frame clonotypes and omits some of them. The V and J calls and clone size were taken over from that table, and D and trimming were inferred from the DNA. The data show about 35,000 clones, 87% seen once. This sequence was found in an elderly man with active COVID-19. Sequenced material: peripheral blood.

Here the CDR3 reads CAISALAPGTSVIHEQYF. In DNA, the CDR3 is TGTGCCATCAGTGCCCTGGCCCCCGGGACTAGCGTTATCCACGAGCAGTACTTC. The genes are TRBV10-3 and TRBJ2-7; 10 nucleotides agree with TRBD2. Germline V gene lookup returns CDR1 ENHRY and CDR2 SYGVKD. The trim removed 4 bases at V and 5 bases at J, leaving 17 bases unmatched. The CDR3 length is 18 residues.